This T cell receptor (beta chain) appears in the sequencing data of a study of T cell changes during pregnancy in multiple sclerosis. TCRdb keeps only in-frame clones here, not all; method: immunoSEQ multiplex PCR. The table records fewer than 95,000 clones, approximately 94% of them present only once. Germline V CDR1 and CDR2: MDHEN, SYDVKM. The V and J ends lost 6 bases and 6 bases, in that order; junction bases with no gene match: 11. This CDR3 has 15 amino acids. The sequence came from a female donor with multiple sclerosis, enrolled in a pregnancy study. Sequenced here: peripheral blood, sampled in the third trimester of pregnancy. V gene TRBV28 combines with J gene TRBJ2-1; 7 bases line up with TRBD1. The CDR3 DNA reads TGTGCCAGCAGCAGGACAGGTTCCCCCCTCAATGAGCAGTTCTTC. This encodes CASSRTGSPLNEQFF.